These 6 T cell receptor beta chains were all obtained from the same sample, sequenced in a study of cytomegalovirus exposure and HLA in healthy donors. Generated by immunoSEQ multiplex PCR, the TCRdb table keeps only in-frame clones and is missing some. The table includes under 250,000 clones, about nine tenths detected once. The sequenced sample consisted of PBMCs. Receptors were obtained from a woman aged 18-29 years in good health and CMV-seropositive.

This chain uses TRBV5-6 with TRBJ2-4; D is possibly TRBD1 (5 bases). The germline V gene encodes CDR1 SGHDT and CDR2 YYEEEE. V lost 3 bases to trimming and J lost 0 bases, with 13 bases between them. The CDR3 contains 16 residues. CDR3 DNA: TGTGCCAGCAGCTCTCTAGTGGGGCTAGCCAAAAACATTCAGTACTTC. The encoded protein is CASSSLVGLAKNIQYF. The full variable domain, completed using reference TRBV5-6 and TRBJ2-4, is DAGVTQSPTHLIKTRGQQVTLRCSPKSGHDTVSWYQQALGQGPQFIFQYYEEEERQRGNFPDRFSGHQFPNYSSELNVNALLLGDSALYLCASSSLVGLAKNIQYFGAGTRLSVL.

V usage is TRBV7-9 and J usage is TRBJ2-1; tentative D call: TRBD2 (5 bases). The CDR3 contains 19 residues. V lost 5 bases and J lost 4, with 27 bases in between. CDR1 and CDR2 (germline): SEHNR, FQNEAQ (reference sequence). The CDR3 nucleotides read TGTGCCAGCAGCCGCCGGGCGGGTCTACCCCTACTACCATACAATGAGCAGTTCTTC. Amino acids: CASSRRAGLPLLPYNEQFF.

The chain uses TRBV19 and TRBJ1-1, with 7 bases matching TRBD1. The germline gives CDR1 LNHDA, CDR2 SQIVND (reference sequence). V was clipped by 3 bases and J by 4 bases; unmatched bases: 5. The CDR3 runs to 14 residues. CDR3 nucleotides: TGTGCCAGTAGTATGAGACAGGGTAGCACTGAAGCTTTCTTT. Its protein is CASSMRQGSTEAFF.

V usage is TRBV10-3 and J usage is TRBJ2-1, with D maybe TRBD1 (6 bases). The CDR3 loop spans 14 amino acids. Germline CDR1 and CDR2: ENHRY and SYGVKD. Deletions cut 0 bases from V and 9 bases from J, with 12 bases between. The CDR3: CAISESLGGVEQFF. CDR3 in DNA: TGTGCCATCAGTGAGTCCCTAGGGGGAGTTGAGCAGTTCTTC.

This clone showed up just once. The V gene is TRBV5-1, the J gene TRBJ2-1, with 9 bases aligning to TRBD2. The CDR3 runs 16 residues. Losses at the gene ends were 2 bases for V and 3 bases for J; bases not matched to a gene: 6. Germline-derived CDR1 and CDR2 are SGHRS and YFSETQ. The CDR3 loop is CASSLRAGGLYNEQFF. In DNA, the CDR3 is TGCGCCAGCAGCTTAAGGGCGGGAGGGCTCTACAATGAGCAGTTCTTC.

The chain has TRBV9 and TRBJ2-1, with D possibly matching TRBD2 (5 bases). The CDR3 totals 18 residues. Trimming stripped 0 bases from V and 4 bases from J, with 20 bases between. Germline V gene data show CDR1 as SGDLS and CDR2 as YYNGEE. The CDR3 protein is CASSVDPESAGFYNEQFF. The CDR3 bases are TGTGCCAGCAGCGTAGACCCTGAGAGCGCGGGTTTTTACAATGAGCAGTTCTTC.